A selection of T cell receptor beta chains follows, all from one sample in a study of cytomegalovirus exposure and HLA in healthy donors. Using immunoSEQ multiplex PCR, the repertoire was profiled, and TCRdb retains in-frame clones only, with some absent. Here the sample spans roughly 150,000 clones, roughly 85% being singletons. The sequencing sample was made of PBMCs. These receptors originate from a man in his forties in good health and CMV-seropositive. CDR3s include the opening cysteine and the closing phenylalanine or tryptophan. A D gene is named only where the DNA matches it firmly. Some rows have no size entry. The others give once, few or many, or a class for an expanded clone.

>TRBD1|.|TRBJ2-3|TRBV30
TGTGCCTGGAGGCGACAGGGGGCCGTAGATACGCAGTATTTT
CAWRRQGAVDTQYF
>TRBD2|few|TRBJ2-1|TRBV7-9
TGTGCCAGCAGACCCAGGGAACTAGCGGAGGCGAGCTCCTACAATGAGCAGTTCTTC
CASRPRELAEASSYNEQFF
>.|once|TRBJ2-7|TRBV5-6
TGTGCCAGCGCCAACTCTTTAACGGGATTACTAGGCGAGCAGTACTTC
CASANSLTGLLGEQYF
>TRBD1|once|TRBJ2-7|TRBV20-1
TGCAGTGCTGGGACAGGGAATGAGCAGTACTTC
CSAGTGNEQYF
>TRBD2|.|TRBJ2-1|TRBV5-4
TGTGCCAGCAGCCCGTCCGAGTGGGAGGGCCCCCTAATGACAAATGAGCAGTTCTTC
CASSPSEWEGPLMTNEQFF
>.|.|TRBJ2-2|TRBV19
TGTGCCAGTAGTATAGATTTCTCTTCGGCGAACACCGGGGAGCTGTTTTTT
CASSIDFSSANTGELFF
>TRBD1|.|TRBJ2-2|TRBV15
TGTGCCACCAGCAGAAGAGGGGGTTCCGGGACAGGCAATACCGGGGAGCTGTTTTTT
CATSRRGGSGTGNTGELFF
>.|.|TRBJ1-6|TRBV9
TGTGCCAGCAGCGTTGGGGGGGATACGCCCCTCCACTTT
CASSVGGDTPLHF
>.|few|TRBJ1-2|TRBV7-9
TGTGCCAGCAGCTTTCGACAGCCAGCTAACTATGGCTACACCTTC
CASSFRQPANYGYTF
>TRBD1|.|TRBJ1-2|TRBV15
TGTGCCACCAGCAGAGATCGCTGGGGACAGGGGTTTGGCTACACCTTC
CATSRDRWGQGFGYTF
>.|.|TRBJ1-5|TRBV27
TGTGCCAGCGCGTTCTCAGGGCAGGGGTCAAGCAATCAGCCCCAGCATTTT
CASAFSGQGSSNQPQHF
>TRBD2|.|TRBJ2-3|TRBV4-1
TGCGCCAGCAGCCCCCGCGGGGGAACAGATACGCAGTATTTT
CASSPRGGTDTQYF
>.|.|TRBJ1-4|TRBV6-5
TGTGCCAGCAGCCGAACAGGGATCGATGAAAAACTGTTTTTT
CASSRTGIDEKLFF
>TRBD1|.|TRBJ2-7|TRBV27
TGTGCCAGCAGTCTACTAGGGACAGGGCTCTTGCGGATTGACGAGCAGTACTTC
CASSLLGTGLLRIDEQYF
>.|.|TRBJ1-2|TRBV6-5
TGTGCCAGCAGTGAAAAATTGGGGCGGTATGGCTACACCTTC
CASSEKLGRYGYTF
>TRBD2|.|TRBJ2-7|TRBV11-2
TGTGCCAGCAGCTTTGGGACTAGTTCCTTCGAGCAGTACTTC
CASSFGTSSFEQYF
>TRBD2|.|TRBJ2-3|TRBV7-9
TGTGCCAGCAGCCCCCGAGCACTGTTGCGGGAGAGCACAGATACGCAGTATTTT
CASSPRALLRESTDTQYF
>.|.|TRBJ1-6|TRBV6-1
TGTGCCAGCAGCGTAAATGGGGGGGTCAGTTCACCCCTCCACTTT
CASSVNGGVSSPLHF
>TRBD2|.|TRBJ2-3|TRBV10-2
TGCGCCAGCAGTCTCTCCGGGAGGCCTAGCACAGATACGCAGTATTTT
CASSLSGRPSTDTQYF
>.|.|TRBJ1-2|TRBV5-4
TGTGCCAGCAGCACAGACAGAAACGAGTACACCTTC
CASSTDRNEYTF
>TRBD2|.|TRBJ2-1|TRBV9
TGTGCCAGCAGCGTACAACTAGCGTCCATTTACAATGAGCAGTTCTTC
CASSVQLASIYNEQFF
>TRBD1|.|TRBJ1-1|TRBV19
TGTGCCAGTAGTATTGGCAGGGGGCTCGCTGAAGCTTTCTTT
CASSIGRGLAEAFF
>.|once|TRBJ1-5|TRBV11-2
TGTGCCAGCAGCTTAATCCCGAGGAAGCCCCAGCATTTT
CASSLIPRKPQHF
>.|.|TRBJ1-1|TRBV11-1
TGTGCCAGCCCGAGCGGAAACACTGAAGCTTTCTTT
CASPSGNTEAFF
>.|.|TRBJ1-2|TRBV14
TGTGCCAGCAGCCAAGATCTGGCCGGGAATGGCTACACCTTC
CASSQDLAGNGYTF
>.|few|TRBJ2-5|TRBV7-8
TGTGCCAGCAGCTCCCGCGACAGCCAAGAGACCCAGTACTTC
CASSSRDSQETQYF
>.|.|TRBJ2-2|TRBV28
TGTGCCAGCAGTTTACAGGTATCGAACACCGGGGAGCTGTTTTTT
CASSLQVSNTGELFF
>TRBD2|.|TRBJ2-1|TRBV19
TGTGCCGCCTCAGCTAGCGGGAGCTACAATGAGCAGTTCTTC
CAASASGSYNEQFF
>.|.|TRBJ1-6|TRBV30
TGTGCCTCAACTGCGAGGAGTTTTAATTCACCCCTCCACTTT
CASTARSFNSPLHF
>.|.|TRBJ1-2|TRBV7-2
TGTGCCAGCAGCCGCCAGGGGCTTCAAAACTATGGCTACACCTTC
CASSRQGLQNYGYTF
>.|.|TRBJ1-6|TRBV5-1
TGCGCCAGCAGCTTGGCGGAAGGGCTAGCTGGGTCACCCCTCCACTTT
CASSLAEGLAGSPLHF
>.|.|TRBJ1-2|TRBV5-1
TGCGCCAGCAGCCCCGAACCGGGACTCCAATTCTATGGCTACACCTTC
CASSPEPGLQFYGYTF
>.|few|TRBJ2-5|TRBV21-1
TGTGCCAGCACTCGTAAACAGGGGAAAGATGAAGAGACCCAGTACTTC
CASTRKQGKDEETQYF
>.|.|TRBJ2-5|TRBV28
TGTGCCAGCAGTCAAGCCAGGGCCGGTGGGGAGACCCAGTACTTC
CASSQARAGGETQYF
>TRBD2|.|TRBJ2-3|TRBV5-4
TGTGCCAGCAGTATGGGACTAGCGGGGAGGTTCACAGATACGCAGTATTTT
CASSMGLAGRFTDTQYF
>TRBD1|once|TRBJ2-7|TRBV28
TGTGCCAGCAGTTTGGGGACAGCATGGGTGGGGCGGTCCTACGAGCAGTACTTC
CASSLGTAWVGRSYEQYF
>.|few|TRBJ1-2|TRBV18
TGTGCCAGCTCACCTAATATCCAGCTAGCTAACTATGGCTACACCTTC
CASSPNIQLANYGYTF
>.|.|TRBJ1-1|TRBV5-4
TGTGCCAGCAGCTTTACAGAGAACACTGAAGCTTTCTTT
CASSFTENTEAFF
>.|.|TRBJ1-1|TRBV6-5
TGTGCCAGCAGTTACTCGGGCCTCATGAACACTGAAGCTTTCTTT
CASSYSGLMNTEAFF
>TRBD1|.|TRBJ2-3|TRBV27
TGTGCCAGCACGACAGGGTGGACAGATACGCAGTATTTT
CASTTGWTDTQYF
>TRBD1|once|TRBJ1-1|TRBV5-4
TGTGCCAGCAGCTTAGGGGGACAGTCTGAAGCTTTCTTT
CASSLGGQSEAFF
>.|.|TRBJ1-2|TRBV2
TGTGCCAGCAGTGCAGGGTTTAACTATGGCTACACCTTC
CASSAGFNYGYTF
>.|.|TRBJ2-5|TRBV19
TGTGCCAGTAGTATAGATCCGACAGTACAAGAGACCCAGTACTTC
CASSIDPTVQETQYF
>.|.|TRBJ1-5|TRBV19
TGTGCCAGTAAGGAGACTTTGACAGTTAGCAATCAGCCCCAGCATTTT
CASKETLTVSNQPQHF
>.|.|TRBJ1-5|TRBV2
TGTGCCAGCACCAAGGGGGGGGGCCAGCCCCAGCATTTT
CASTKGGGQPQHF
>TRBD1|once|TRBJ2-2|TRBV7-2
TGTGCCAGCAGCTTAGGCCAGGGGGCAAGCACCGGGGAGCTGTTTTTT
CASSLGQGASTGELFF
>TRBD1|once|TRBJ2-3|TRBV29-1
TGCAGCACCGAGGGGGCTTTAGGCACAGATACGCAGTATTTT
CSTEGALGTDTQYF
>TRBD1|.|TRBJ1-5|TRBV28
TGTGCCAGCAGACAGGCTGGGACAGGGGGCTTTCAGCCCCAGCATTTT
CASRQAGTGGFQPQHF
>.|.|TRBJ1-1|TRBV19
TGTGCCAGTAGGCCTGAGCCCGGGAGGGGCCCGAACACTGAAGCTTTCTTT
CASRPEPGRGPNTEAFF
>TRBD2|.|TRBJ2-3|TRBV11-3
TGTGCCAGCAGCCGCGCCACGGGACTAGCGGGAGATACGCAGTATTTT
CASSRATGLAGDTQYF
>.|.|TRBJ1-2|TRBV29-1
TGCAGCGTTGAAATTTTTGGAGGGAATCACTATGGCTACACCTTC
CSVEIFGGNHYGYTF